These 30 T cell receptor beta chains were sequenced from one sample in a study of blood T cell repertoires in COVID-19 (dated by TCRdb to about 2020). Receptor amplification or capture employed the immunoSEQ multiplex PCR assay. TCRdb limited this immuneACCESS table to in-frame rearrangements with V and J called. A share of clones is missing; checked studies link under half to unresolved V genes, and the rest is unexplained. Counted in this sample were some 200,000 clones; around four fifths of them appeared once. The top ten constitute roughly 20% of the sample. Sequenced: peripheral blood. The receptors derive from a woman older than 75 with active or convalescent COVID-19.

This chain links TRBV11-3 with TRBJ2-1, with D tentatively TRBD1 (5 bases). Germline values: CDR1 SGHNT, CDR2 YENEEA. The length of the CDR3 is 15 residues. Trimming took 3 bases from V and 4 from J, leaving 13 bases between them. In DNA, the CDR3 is TGTGCCAGCAGCTTCTCCGGTAGGGGATACAATGAGCAGTTCTTC. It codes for CASSFSGRGYNEQFF.

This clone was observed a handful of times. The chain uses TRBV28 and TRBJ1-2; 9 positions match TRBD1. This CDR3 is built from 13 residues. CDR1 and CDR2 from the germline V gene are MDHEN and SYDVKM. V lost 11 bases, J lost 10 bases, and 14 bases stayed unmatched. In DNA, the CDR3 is TGTGCCGCGACCGTCCGGGACAGGGATGACTACACCTTC. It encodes CAATVRDRDDYTF.

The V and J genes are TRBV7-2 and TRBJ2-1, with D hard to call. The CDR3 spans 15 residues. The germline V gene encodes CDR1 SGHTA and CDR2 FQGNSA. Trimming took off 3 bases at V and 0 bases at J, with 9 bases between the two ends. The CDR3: CASSFTGDSYNEQFF. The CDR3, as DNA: TGTGCCAGCAGCTTTACGGGTGACTCCTACAATGAGCAGTTCTTC.

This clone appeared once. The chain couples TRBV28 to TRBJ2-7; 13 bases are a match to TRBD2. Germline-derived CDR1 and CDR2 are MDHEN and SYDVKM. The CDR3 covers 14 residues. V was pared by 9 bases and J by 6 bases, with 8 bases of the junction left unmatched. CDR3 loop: CASSQGLAGREQYF. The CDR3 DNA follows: TGTGCCAGTAGCCAGGGACTAGCGGGGCGCGAGCAGTACTTC.

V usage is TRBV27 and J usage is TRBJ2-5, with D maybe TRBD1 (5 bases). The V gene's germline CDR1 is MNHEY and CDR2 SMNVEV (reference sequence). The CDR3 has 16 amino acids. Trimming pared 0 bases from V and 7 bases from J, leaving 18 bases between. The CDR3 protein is CASSLSGRPAISTQYF. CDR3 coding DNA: TGTGCCAGCAGTTTATCGGGGCGTCCAGCTATCTCGACCCAGTACTTC.

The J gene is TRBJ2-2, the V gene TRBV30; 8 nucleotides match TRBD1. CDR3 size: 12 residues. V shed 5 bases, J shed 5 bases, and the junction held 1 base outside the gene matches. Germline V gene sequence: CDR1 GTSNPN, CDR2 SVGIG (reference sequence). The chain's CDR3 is CAWGQGTGELFF. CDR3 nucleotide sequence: TGTGCCTGGGGACAGGGAACCGGGGAGCTGTTTTTT. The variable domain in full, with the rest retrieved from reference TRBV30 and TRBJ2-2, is SQTIHQWPATLVQPVGSPLSLECTVEGTSNPNLYWYRQAAGRGLQLLFYSVGIGQISSEVPQNLSASRPQDRQFILSSKKLLLSDSGFYLCAWGQGTGELFFGEGSRLTVL.

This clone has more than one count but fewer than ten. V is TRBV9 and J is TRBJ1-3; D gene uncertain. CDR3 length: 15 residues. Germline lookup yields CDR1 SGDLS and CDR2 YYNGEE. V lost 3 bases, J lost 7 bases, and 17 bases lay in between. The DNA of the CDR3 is TGTGCCAGCAGCGCCCAGGAGGCGATGCGTAACACCATATATTTT. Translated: CASSAQEAMRNTIYF.

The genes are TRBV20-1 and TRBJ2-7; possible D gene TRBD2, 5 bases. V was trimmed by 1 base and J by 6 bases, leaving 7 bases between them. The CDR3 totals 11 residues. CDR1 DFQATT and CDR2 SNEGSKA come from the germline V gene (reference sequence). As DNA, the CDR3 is TGCAGTGCTAGAGGAGGGCTCGAGCAGTACTTC. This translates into CSARGGLEQYF.

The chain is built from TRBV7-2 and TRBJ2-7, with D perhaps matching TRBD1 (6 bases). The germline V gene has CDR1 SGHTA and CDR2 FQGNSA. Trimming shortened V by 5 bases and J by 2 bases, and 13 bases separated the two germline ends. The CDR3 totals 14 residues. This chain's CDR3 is CASSPWGPTYEQYF. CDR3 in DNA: TGTGCCAGCAGCCCCTGGGGGCCGACCTACGAGCAGTACTTC.

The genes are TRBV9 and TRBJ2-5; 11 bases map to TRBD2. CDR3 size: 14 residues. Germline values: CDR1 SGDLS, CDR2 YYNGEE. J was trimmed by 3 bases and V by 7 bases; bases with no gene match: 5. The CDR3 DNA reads TGTGCCAGCGGGACTAGCGGTCATGAAGAGACCCAGTACTTC. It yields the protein CASGTSGHEETQYF.

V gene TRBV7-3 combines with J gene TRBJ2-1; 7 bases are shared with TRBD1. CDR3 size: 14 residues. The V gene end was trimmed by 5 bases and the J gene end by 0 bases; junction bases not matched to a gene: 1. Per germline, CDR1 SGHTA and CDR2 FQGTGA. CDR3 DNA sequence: TGTGCCAGCAGCCGACAGGGCTCCTACAATGAGCAGTTCTTC. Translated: CASSRQGSYNEQFF.

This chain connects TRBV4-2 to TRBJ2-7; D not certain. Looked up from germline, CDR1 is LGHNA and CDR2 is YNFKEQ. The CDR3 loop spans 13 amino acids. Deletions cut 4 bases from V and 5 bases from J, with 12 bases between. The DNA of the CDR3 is TGTGCCAGCAGCCGATCCCCCCGGGACGAGCAGTACTTC. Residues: CASSRSPRDEQYF.

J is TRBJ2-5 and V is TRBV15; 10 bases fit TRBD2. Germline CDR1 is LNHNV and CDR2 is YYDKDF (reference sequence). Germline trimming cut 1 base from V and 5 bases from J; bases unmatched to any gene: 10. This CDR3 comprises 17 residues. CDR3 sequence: CATSRATTSGLGETQYF. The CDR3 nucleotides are TGTGCCACCAGCAGAGCTACGACTAGCGGGTTGGGGGAGACCCAGTACTTC.

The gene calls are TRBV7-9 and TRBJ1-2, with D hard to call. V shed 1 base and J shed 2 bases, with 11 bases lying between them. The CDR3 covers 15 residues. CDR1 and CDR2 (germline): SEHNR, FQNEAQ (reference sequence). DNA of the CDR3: TGTGCCAGCAGCTTAGTGAGACTGTTGAACTATGGCTACACCTTC. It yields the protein CASSLVRLLNYGYTF.

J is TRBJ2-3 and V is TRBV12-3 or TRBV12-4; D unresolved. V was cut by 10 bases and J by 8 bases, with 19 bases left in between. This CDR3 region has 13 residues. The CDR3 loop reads CATTSIPPGTQYF. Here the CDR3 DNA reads TGTGCCACTACATCAATCCCCCCGGGTACGCAGTATTTT.

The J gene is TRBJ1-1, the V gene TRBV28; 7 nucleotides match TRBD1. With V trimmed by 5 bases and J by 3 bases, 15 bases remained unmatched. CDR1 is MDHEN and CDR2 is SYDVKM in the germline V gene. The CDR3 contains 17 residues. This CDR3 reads CASSPRTKQGRDTEAFF. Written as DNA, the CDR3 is TGTGCCAGCAGTCCTAGAACCAAACAGGGGAGAGACACTGAAGCTTTCTTT. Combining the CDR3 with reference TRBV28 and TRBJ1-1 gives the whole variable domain DVKVTQSSRYLVKRTGEKVFLECVQDMDHENMFWYRQDPGLGLRLIYFSYDVKMKEKGDIPEGYSVSREKKERFSLILESASTNQTSMYLCASSPRTKQGRDTEAFFGQGTRLTVV.

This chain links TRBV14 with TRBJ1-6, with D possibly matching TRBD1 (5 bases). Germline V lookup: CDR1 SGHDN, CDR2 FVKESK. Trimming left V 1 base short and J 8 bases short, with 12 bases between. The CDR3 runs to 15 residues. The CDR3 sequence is CASSQAHQQDSPLHF. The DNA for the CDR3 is TGTGCCAGCAGCCAAGCCCACCAACAGGATTCACCCCTCCACTTT.

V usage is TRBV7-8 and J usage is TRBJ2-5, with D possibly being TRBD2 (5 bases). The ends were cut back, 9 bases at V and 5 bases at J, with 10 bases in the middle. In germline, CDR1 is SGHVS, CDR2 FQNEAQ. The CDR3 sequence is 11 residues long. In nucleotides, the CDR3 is TGTGCCAGTGAGGGCATGGAGACCCAGTACTTC. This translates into CASEGMETQYF.

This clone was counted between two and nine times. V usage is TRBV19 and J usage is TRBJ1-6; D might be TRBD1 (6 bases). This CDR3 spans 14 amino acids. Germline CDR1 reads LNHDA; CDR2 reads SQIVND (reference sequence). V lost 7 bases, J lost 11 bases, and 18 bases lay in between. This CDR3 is CASTGGGSTAPLHF. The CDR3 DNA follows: TGTGCCAGTACGGGCGGGGGCAGCACAGCACCCCTCCACTTT.

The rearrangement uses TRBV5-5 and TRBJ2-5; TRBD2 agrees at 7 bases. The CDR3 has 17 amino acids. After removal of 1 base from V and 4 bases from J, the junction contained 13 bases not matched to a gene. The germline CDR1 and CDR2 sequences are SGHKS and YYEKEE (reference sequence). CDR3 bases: TGTGCCAGCAGCTTGATCGGTCTAGCGGAGGGCGTAGAGACCCAGTACTTC. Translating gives CASSLIGLAEGVETQYF.

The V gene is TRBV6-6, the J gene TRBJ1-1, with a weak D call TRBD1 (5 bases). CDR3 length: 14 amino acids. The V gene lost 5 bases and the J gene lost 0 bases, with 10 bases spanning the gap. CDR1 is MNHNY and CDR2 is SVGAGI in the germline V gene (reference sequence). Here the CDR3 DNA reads TGTGCCAGCAGTACCCGACAGTTGAACACTGAAGCTTTCTTT. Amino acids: CASSTRQLNTEAFF.

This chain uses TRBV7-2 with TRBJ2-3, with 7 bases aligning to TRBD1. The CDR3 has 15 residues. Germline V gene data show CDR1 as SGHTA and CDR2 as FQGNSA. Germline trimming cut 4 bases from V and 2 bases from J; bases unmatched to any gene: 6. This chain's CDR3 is CASSSNRGFTDTQYF. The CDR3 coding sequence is TGTGCCAGCAGCTCCAACAGGGGATTCACAGATACGCAGTATTTT.

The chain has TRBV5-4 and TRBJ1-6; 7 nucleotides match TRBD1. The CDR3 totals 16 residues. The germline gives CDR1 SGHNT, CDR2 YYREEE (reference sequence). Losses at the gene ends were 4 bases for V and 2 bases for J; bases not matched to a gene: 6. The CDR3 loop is CASSPTGSPYNSPLHF. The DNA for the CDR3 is TGTGCCAGCAGCCCGACAGGGAGCCCCTATAATTCACCCCTCCACTTT.

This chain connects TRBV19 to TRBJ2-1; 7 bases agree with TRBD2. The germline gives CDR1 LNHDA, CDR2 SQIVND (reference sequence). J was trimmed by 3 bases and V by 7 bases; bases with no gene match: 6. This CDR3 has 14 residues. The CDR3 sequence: CASKLRTSYNEQFF. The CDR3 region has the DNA TGTGCCAGTAAGTTACGGACTAGCTACAATGAGCAGTTCTTC.

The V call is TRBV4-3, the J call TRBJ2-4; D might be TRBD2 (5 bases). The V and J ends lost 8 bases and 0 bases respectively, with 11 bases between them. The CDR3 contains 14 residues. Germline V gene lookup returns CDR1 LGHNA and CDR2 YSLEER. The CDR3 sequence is CASSRGLAKNIQYF. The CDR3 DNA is TGCGCCAGCTCTCGGGGTCTAGCCAAAAACATTCAGTACTTC.

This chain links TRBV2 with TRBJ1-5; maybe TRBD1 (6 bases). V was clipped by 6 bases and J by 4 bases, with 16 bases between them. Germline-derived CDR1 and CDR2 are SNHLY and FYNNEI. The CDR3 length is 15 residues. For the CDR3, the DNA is TGTGCCAGCAGCCCTCGGGACACTGGAAATCAGCCCCAGCATTTT. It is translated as CASSPRDTGNQPQHF.

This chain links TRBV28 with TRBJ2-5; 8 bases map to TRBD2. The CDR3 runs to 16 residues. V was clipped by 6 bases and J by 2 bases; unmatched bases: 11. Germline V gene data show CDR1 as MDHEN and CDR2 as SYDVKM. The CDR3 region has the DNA TGTGCCAGCAGCGGAATGATAGCGGGACTTCAAGAGACCCAGTACTTC. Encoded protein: CASSGMIAGLQETQYF.

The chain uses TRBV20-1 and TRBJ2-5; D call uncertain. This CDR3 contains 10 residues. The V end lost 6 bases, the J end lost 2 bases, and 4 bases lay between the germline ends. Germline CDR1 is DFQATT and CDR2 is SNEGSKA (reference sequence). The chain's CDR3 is CSALQETQYF. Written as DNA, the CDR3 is TGCAGTGCACTGCAAGAGACCCAGTACTTC.

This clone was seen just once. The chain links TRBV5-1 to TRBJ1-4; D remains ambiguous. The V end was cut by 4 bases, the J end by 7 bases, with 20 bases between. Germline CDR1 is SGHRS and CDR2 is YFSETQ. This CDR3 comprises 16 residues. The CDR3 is CASSLRPTLQSEKLFF. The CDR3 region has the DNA TGCGCCAGCAGCCTTAGGCCGACACTTCAGAGTGAAAAACTGTTTTTT. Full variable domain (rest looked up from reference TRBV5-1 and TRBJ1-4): KAGVTQTPRYLIKTRGQQVTLSCSPISGHRSVSWYQQTPGQGLQFLFEYFSETQRNKGNFPGRFSGRQFSNSRSEMNVSTLELGDSALYLCASSLRPTLQSEKLFFGSGTQLSVL.

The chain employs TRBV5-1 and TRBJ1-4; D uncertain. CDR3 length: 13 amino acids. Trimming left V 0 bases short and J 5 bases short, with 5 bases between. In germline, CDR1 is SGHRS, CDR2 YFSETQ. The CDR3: CASSLGPNEKLFF. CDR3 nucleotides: TGCGCCAGCAGCTTGGGGCCGAATGAAAAACTGTTTTTT.